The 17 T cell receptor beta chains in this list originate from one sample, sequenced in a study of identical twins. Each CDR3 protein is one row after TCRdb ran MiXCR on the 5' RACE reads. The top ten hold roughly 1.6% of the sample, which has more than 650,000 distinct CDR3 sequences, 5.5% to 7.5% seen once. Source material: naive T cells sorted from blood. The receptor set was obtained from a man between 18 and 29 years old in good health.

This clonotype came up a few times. The CDR3 reads CAGGTGTEQFF. DNA of the CDR3: TGTGCCGGAGGGACCGGGACTGAGCAGTTCTTC. This chain joins TRBV28 and TRBJ2-1; maybe TRBD2 (6 bases). The germline V and J ends were trimmed by 11 bases and 9 bases, with 14 bases remaining between them. The CDR3 is made up of 11 amino acids. CDR1 and CDR2 (germline): MDHEN, SYDVKM.

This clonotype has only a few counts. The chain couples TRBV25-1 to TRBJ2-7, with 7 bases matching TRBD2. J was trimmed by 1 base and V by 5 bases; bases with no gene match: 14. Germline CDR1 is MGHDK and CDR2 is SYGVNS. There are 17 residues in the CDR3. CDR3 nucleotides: TGTGCCAGCAGTCCGCTGGCCCTGCGCGGGAGTTCCTACGAGCAGTACTTC. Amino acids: CASSPLALRGSSYEQYF.

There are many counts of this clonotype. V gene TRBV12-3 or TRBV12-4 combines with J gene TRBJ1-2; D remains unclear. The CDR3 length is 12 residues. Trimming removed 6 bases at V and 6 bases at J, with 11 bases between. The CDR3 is CASSPGVHGYTF. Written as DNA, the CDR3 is TGTGCCAGCAGCCCAGGCGTGCATGGCTACACCTTC.

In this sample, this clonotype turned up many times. CDR3 loop: CAGVGLTLLGTDTQYF. Here the CDR3 DNA reads TGTGCCGGGGTGGGACTGACCCTTCTGGGCACAGATACGCAGTATTTT. The chain employs TRBV6-1 and TRBJ2-3; a weak D match, TRBD2 (6 bases). V was cut by 11 bases and J by 1 base, with 22 bases left in between. The CDR3 runs 16 residues. The germline gives CDR1 MNHNS, CDR2 SASEGT.

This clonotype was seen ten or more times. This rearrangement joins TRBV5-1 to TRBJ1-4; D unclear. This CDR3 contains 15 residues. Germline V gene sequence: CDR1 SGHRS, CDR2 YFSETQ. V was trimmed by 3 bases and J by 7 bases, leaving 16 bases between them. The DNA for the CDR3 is TGCGCCAGCAGCTGGATGGAGGCCACCGGTGAAAAACTGTTTTTT. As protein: CASSWMEATGEKLFF.

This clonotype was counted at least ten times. CDR3 residues: CSVIMGYEQYF. In DNA, the CDR3 is TGCAGCGTTATAATGGGCTACGAGCAGTACTTC. This chain uses TRBV29-1 with TRBJ2-7; D is ambiguous. CDR3 length: 11 amino acids. With 5 bases removed from V and 3 bases from J, the gap between germline ends came to 8 bases. Germline V lookup: CDR1 SQVTM, CDR2 ANQGSEA.

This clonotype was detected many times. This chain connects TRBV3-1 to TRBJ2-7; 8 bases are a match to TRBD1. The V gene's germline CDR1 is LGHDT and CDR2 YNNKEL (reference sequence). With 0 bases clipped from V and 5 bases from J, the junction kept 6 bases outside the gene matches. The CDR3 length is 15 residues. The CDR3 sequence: CASSQDLDRGNEQYV. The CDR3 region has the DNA TGTGCCAGCAGCCAAGATCTTGACAGGGGAAACGAGCAGTACGTC.

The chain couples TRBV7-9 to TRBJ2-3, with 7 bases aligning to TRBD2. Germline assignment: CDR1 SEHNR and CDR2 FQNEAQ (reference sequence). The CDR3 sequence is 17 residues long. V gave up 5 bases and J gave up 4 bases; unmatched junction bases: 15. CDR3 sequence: CASSLEVGGPMADTQYF. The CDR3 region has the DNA TGTGCCAGCAGCCTAGAAGTGGGAGGGCCTATGGCAGATACGCAGTATTTT.

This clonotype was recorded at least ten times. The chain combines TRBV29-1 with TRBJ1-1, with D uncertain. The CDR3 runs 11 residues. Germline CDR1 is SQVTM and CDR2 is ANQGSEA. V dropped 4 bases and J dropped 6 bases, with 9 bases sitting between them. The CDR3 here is CSVGGVPEAFF. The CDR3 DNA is TGCAGCGTTGGTGGCGTCCCTGAAGCTTTCTTT.

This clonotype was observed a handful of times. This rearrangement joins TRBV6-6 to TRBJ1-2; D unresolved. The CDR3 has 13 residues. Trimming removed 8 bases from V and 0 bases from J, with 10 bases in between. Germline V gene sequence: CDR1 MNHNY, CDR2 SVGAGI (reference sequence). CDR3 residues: CASESGTNYGYTF. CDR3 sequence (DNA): TGTGCCAGCGAGTCGGGAACTAACTATGGCTACACCTTC.

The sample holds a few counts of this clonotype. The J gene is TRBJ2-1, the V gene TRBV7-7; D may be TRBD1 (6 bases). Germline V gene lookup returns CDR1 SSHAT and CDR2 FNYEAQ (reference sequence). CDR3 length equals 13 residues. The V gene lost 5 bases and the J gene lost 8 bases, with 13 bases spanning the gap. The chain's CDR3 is CASSAFRGDEQFF. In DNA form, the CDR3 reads TGTGCCAGCAGCGCTTTCAGGGGCGATGAGCAGTTCTTC. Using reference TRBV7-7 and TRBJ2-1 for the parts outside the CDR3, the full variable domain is GAGVSQSPRYKVTKRGQDVTLRCDPISSHATLYWYQQALGQGPEFLTYFNYEAQPDKSGLPSDRFSAERPEGSISTLTIQRTEQRDSAMYRCASSAFRGDEQFFGPGTRLTVL.

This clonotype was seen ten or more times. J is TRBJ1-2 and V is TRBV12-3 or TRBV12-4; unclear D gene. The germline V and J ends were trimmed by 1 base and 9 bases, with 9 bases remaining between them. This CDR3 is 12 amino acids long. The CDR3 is CASSLGAARYTF. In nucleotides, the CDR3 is TGTGCCAGCAGTTTAGGGGCGGCCCGCTACACCTTC.

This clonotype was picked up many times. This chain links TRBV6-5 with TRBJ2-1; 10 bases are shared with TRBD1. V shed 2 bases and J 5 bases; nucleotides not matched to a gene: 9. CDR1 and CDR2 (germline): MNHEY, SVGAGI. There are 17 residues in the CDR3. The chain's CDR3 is CASSYGHRDRGNNEQFF. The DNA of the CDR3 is TGTGCCAGCAGTTACGGTCACCGGGACAGGGGAAACAATGAGCAGTTCTTC.

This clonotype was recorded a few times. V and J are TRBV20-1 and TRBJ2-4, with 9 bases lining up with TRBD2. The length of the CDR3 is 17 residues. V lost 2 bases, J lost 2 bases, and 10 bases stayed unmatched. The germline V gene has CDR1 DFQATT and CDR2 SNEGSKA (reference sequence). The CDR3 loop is CSARIAGVSLTKNIQYF. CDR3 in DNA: TGCAGTGCTAGAATAGCGGGAGTATCTCTGACCAAAAACATTCAGTACTTC.

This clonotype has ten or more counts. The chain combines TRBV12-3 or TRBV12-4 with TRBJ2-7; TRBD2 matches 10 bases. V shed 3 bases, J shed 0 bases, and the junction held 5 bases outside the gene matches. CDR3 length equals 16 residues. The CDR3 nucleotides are TGTGCCAGCAGTTTTCCTAGCGGGAGTAGCTCCTACGAGCAGTACGTC. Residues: CASSFPSGSSSYEQYV.

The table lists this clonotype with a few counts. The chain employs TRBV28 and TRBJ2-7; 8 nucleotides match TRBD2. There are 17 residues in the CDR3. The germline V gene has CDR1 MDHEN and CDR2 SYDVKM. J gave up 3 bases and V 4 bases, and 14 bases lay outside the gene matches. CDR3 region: CASSSGLALLQRYEQYF. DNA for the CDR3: TGTGCCAGCAGTTCCGGACTAGCCCTACTGCAACGCTACGAGCAGTACTTC.

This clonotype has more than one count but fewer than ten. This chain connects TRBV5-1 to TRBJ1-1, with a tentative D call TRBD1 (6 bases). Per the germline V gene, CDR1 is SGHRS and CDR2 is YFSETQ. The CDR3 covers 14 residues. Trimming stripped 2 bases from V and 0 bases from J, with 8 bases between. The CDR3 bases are TGCGCCAGCAGCTTTGACAGGCTGAACACTGAAGCTTTCTTT. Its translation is CASSFDRLNTEAFF. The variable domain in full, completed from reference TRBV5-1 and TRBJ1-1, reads KAGVTQTPRYLIKTRGQQVTLSCSPISGHRSVSWYQQTPGQGLQFLFEYFSETQRNKGNFPGRFSGRQFSNSRSEMNVSTLELGDSALYLCASSFDRLNTEAFFGQGTRLTVV.